This T cell receptor beta chain was captured in a study of radiation and T cells in renal cell carcinoma. In germline, CDR1 is SGHRS, CDR2 YFSETQ. This CDR3 contains 14 residues. The V segment lost 4 bases and the J segment 3 bases; nucleotides outside the gene matches: 2. The protocol was immunoSEQ multiplex PCR, while the TCRdb copy is restricted to in-frame clones and leaves out a portion. Of approximately 79,000 clones listed, 82% are singletons. Overall study findings and caveats: In blood, top tumor clones expanded by 2 weeks, shrinking by 4.

Time point defined: blood 2 weeks post-SBRT. Treatment in this sample: 15 Gy SBRT to primary tumor, nephrectomy 4 weeks later. Radiation-treated patients gave blood at baseline, week 2 and week 4. Clear cell pathology was present in this patient's renal cell carcinoma. Notes on this clone: Its target is unknown.

The sample here was blood, taken from a patient whose treatment included radiotherapy and nephrectomy. The receptor comes from a man aged 55 to 70 with renal cell carcinoma. The chain employs TRBV5-1 and TRBJ2-1; 9 bases line up with TRBD2. The CDR3 here is CASSPSGNYNEQFF. In DNA, the CDR3 is TGCGCCAGCAGCCCTAGCGGGAACTACAATGAGCAGTTCTTC.